Only a few counts were recorded for the clone carrying this TCR beta chain. MiXCR was run by TCRdb on the RACE reads, yielding one entry per CDR3 protein. The table has 75,000 to 100,000 distinct CDR3 sequences, roughly 8% seen once. This entry comes from a study of human T cells and chemical hapten exposure. Germline V gene lookup returns CDR1 SGDLS and CDR2 YYNGEE. This CDR3 has 11 residues. Trimming cost V 0 bases and J 6 bases, with 2 bases left between them. As to time point: healthy volunteer bleed at 2 weeks. The authors' total RNA extraction used unfractionated whole blood. The receptor's source is a female donor in good health. Some clones in this sample may be carry-over from other donors' samples. J is TRBJ2-3 and V is TRBV9; no clear D. Sequencing input: whole blood. This chain's CDR3 is CASSVEDTQYF. As DNA, the CDR3 is TGTGCCAGCAGCGTAGAGGATACGCAGTATTTT.